The 22 T cell receptor beta chains in this list originate from one sample, sequenced in a study of T cell repertoires in cytomegalovirus infection. MiXCR, run by TCRdb on the reads, gives a single entry per CDR3 protein. The table records 250,000 to 300,000 distinct CDR3 sequences, roughly 15% of them present only once. What was sequenced was PBMCs. All receptors come from a human donor in good health (CMV status not recorded). Some clones in this sample may be carry-over from other donors' samples.

This clonotype was counted at least ten times. This chain links TRBV5-8 with TRBJ1-1; a possible D gene is TRBD1 (5 bases). V lost 4 bases to trimming and J lost 5 bases, with 18 bases between them. The CDR3 covers 15 residues. Germline CDR1 SGHTS, CDR2 YDEGEE. The CDR3: CASSPGRTRRTEAFF. The CDR3 region has the DNA TGTGCCAGCAGCCCAGGTCGGACACGCAGGACTGAAGCTTTCTTT.

The V call is TRBV29-1, the J call TRBJ1-2; TRBD1 might be the D (6 bases). V was pared by 8 bases and J by 4 bases, with 14 bases between. The CDR3 spans 12 residues. The germline CDR1 and CDR2 sequences are SQVTM and ANQGSEA. This chain's CDR3 is CSTTGDTYGYTF. For the CDR3, the DNA is TGCAGCACGACAGGAGATACCTATGGCTACACCTTC.

This clonotype has more than one count but fewer than ten. This rearrangement joins TRBV28 to TRBJ1-4, with 7 bases matching TRBD1. Germline trimming cut 6 bases from V and 3 bases from J; bases unmatched to any gene: 4. From germline, CDR1 is MDHEN and CDR2 SYDVKM. CDR3 length: 14 residues. CDR3 in amino acids: CASRQGISNEKLFF. The DNA for the CDR3 is TGTGCCAGCAGACAGGGGATTTCTAATGAAAAACTGTTTTTT.

The sample holds many counts of this clonotype. CDR3: CASSLGGDRSPLHF. The CDR3 coding sequence is TGTGCCAGCAGCTTAGGAGGGGACAGGTCACCCCTCCACTTT. The V gene is TRBV7-2, the J gene TRBJ1-6, with TRBD1 identical over 8 bases. The germline CDR1 and CDR2 sequences are SGHTA and FQGNSA. This CDR3 comprises 14 residues. After removal of 1 base from V and 10 bases from J, the junction contained 3 bases not matched to a gene. Full variable domain (outside the CDR3, taken from reference TRBV7-2 and TRBJ1-6): GAGVSQSPSNKVTEKGKDVELRCDPISGHTALYWYRQSLGQGLEFLIYFQGNSAPDKSGLPSDRFSAERTGGSVSTLTIQRTQQEDSAVYLCASSLGGDRSPLHFGNGTRLTVT.

This chain connects TRBV29-1 to TRBJ2-7; D gene unclear. Trimming cost V 4 bases and J 1 base, with 8 bases left between them. This CDR3 comprises 12 residues. Per the germline V gene, CDR1 is SQVTM and CDR2 is ANQGSEA. CDR3 coding DNA: TGCAGCGTTGTCGTTGGTTCCTACGAGCAGTACTTC. Translation: CSVVVGSYEQYF.

This clonotype is a singleton in its sample. The V call is TRBV18, the J call TRBJ2-2, with 8 bases that match TRBD1. CDR3 length: 16 amino acids. J gave up 0 bases and V 2 bases, and 2 bases lay outside the gene matches. CDR1 and CDR2 (germline): KGHSH, LQKENI. The CDR3 DNA sequence: TGTGCCAGCTCACCAGGGGGACAGGCGAACACCGGGGAGCTGTTTTTT. Its translation: CASSPGGQANTGELFF.

This clonotype was found many times. The chain links TRBV12-3 or TRBV12-4 to TRBJ2-3; 11 positions agree with TRBD2. V was pared by 5 bases and J by 6 bases, with 16 bases of the junction left unmatched. The CDR3 extends over 18 amino acids. The CDR3 DNA follows: TGTGCCAGCAGTGCCAAAACCCGACTAGCGGGGACGGGGGATACGCAGTATTTT. Translation: CASSAKTRLAGTGDTQYF.

This clonotype was detected a few times. This chain connects TRBV2 to TRBJ1-5; no reliable D call. Germline V lookup: CDR1 SNHLY, CDR2 FYNNEI. With 7 bases removed from V and 3 bases from J, the gap between germline ends came to 10 bases. The length of the CDR3 is 13 residues. The CDR3 nucleotides read TGTGCCAGCAATATGGAAGTCAATCAGCCCCAGCATTTT. Its translation is CASNMEVNQPQHF.

This clonotype was counted many times. The V and J genes are TRBV7-3 and TRBJ2-5; D tentatively fits TRBD1 or TRBD2 (5 bases each). Germline CDR1 SGHTA, CDR2 FQGTGA. Deletions cut 5 bases from V and 5 bases from J, with 15 bases between. The CDR3 totals 14 residues. In DNA form, the CDR3 reads TGTGCCAGCAGCCTTGGGGGAAAAAGGGAGACCCAGTACTTC. Translation gives CASSLGGKRETQYF.

The chain uses TRBV12-3 or TRBV12-4 and TRBJ2-5, with TRBD1 matching 9 bases. CDR3 size: 15 residues. Trimming at V came to 6 bases and at J to 2 bases, leaving 7 bases not matched to a gene. CDR3 sequence: CASSLGTGLQETQYF. The DNA for the CDR3 is TGTGCCAGCAGCCTCGGGACAGGGCTACAAGAGACCCAGTACTTC.

Comments on this clonotype: This may come from a read error, since a much larger clone is one base off. The chain carries TRBV29-1 and TRBJ1-2; no clear D. This CDR3 has 14 amino acids. Deletions cut 1 base from V and 6 bases from J, with 15 bases between. Germline CDR1 is SQVTM and CDR2 is ANQGSEA. The CDR3 is CSVEVRRTPNGYTF. The CDR3 DNA follows: TGCAGCGTTGAAGTTCGGCGCACCCCCAATGGCTACACCTTC.

The chain employs TRBV28 and TRBJ2-3; TRBD2 matches at 11 bases. This CDR3 has 16 amino acids. V gave up 4 bases and J gave up 5 bases; unmatched junction bases: 8. Per germline, CDR1 MDHEN and CDR2 SYDVKM. CDR3 sequence: CASSSLLAGDKDTQYF. CDR3 sequence (DNA): TGTGCCAGCAGTTCCTTACTAGCGGGAGATAAAGATACGCAGTATTTT.

This clonotype was seen repeatedly, ten times or more. The genes are TRBV28 and TRBJ2-2, with D perhaps matching TRBD2 (5 bases). Trimming pared 3 bases from V and 5 bases from J, leaving 13 bases between. The CDR3 covers 15 residues. Germline-derived CDR1 and CDR2 are MDHEN and SYDVKM. CDR3 sequence (DNA): TGTGCCAGCAGTTTGGGCACCCCGGGGACCGGGGAGCTGTTTTTT. Amino acids: CASSLGTPGTGELFF.

The chain carries TRBV20-1 and TRBJ1-1, with 7 bases aligning to TRBD1. Germline-derived CDR1 and CDR2 are DFQATT and SNEGSKA (reference sequence). The CDR3 has 16 amino acids. Trimming took 4 bases from V and 2 from J; bases not matched to a gene: 13. The DNA of the CDR3 is TGCAGTGCTACAAGGTCAGGGGGGGGGGGCAACACTGAAGCTTTCTTT. Translating it yields CSATRSGGGGNTEAFF.

This clonotype showed up many times. The chain is built from TRBV7-2 and TRBJ2-2, with D maybe TRBD1 (5 bases). V dropped 3 bases and J dropped 4 bases, with 15 bases sitting between them. Per the germline V gene, CDR1 is SGHTA and CDR2 is FQGNSA. This CDR3 region has 16 residues. DNA for the CDR3: TGTGCCAGCAGCTTCCCAGGGATAGATAGCACCGGGGAGCTGTTTTTT. Protein product: CASSFPGIDSTGELFF.

A few counts support this clonotype. V is TRBV2 and J is TRBJ2-5; 10 bases are a match to TRBD1. This CDR3 is 17 amino acids long. The germline V gene encodes CDR1 SNHLY and CDR2 FYNNEI. After removal of 2 bases from V and 1 base from J, the junction contained 7 bases not matched to a gene. The CDR3, as DNA: TGTGCCAGCAGTGAACTAGGACAGGGGGTCCCCCAAGAGACCCAGTACTTC. This gives the protein CASSELGQGVPQETQYF.

The V gene is TRBV20-1, the J gene TRBJ2-7; tentative D call: TRBD2 (6 bases). The germline V and J ends were trimmed by 0 bases and 3 bases, with 15 bases remaining between them. This CDR3 has 15 residues. Germline lookup yields CDR1 DFQATT and CDR2 SNEGSKA (reference sequence). The CDR3 region has the DNA TGCAGTGCTAGAGATGCGGGGACGCGGCTCTACGAGCAGTACTTC. Amino acids: CSARDAGTRLYEQYF.

V gene TRBV20-1 combines with J gene TRBJ2-7; possibly TRBD2 for D (6 bases). Trimming removed 2 bases from V and 6 bases from J, with 17 bases in between. Germline V gene data show CDR1 as DFQATT and CDR2 as SNEGSKA (reference sequence). The CDR3 spans 14 residues. As DNA, the CDR3 is TGCAGTGCTAGATCCGGACTACGCGCCTGCGAGCAGTACTTC. This gives the protein CSARSGLRACEQYF.

The chain combines TRBV6-2 or TRBV6-3 with TRBJ2-3, with TRBD2 matching 11 bases. Germline V CDR1 and CDR2: MNHEY, SVGEGT. The CDR3 extends over 16 amino acids. With 0 bases clipped from V and 4 bases from J, the junction kept 3 bases outside the gene matches. DNA for the CDR3: TGTGCCAGCAGTTACTCCCCTAGCGGGGGGCCAGATACGCAGTATTTT. It yields the protein CASSYSPSGGPDTQYF.

This chain connects TRBV20-1 to TRBJ1-1; D may be TRBD1 (5 bases). V dropped 5 bases and J dropped 7 bases, with 14 bases sitting between them. The CDR3 runs to 12 residues. Germline V gene data show CDR1 as DFQATT and CDR2 as SNEGSKA (reference sequence). The CDR3 is CSAYARGDEAFF. The CDR3 DNA reads as TGCAGTGCTTACGCGCGGGGGGATGAAGCTTTCTTT.

This clonotype has more than one count but fewer than ten. The chain uses TRBV7-9 and TRBJ1-3, with unresolved D. Germline lookup yields CDR1 SEHNR and CDR2 FQNEAQ (reference sequence). With 1 base removed from V and 0 bases from J, the gap between germline ends came to 13 bases. The CDR3 sequence is 17 residues long. Here the CDR3 reads CASSLDTLLNSGNTIYF. CDR3 DNA sequence: TGTGCCAGCAGCTTAGACACACTCTTGAACTCTGGAAACACCATATATTTT.

In this sample, this clonotype turned up many times. The chain recombines TRBV6-1 with TRBJ1-5; D not certain. Germline V gene sequence: CDR1 MNHNS, CDR2 SASEGT. This CDR3 comprises 12 residues. Deletions cut 6 bases from V and 1 base from J, with 4 bases between. The chain's CDR3 is CASSTSNQPQHF. CDR3 sequence (DNA): TGTGCCAGCAGCACGAGCAATCAGCCCCAGCATTTT.